This T cell receptor beta chain was identified during a study of T cell changes during pregnancy in multiple sclerosis (dated by TCRdb to about 2019). As for the study more broadly: The study looked at changes in the T cell repertoire across pregnancy in women with multiple sclerosis.

To note about this clone: Its recognized antigen is unknown. Base qualities are missing; no much larger clone stands one base away.

CDR1 and CDR2 are read off the germline V gene as SGHDN and FVKESK. Unmatched junction bases come to 7, with V trimmed by 0 bases and J by 8 bases. Reading from cysteine to phenylalanine, the CDR3 counts 15 amino acids. Only the CDR3 part of the read is kept: 45 bases, read in frame from the first base. Library prep was done by the immunoSEQ multiplex PCR assay. TCRdb limited this immuneACCESS table to in-frame rearrangements with V and J called. A share of clones is missing; checked studies link under half to unresolved V genes, and the rest is unexplained. Within this sample are approximately 28,000 clones, with 89% of them counted one time only. The top ten constitute around 6.8% of the sample.

This material consisted of CD8+ T cells from peripheral blood mononuclear cells, taken in the second trimester of pregnancy. The V and J segments used are TRBV14 and TRBJ1-2, and 9 bases in between align with TRBD1. The source is a female donor with multiple sclerosis, enrolled in a pregnancy study. The DNA is as follows: TGTGCCAGCAGCCAAGAAATAACAGGGGGCATCGGCTACACCTTC. Protein translation: CASSQEITGGIGYTF.